This is a list of T cell receptor beta chains from one sample in a study of T cell responses to AZD1222 COVID-19 vaccine. TCRdb's copy holds only in-frame clones and misses some; the assay was immunoSEQ multiplex PCR. The table lists some 130,000 clones, 88% of them singletons. The sequences come from peripheral blood, collected on day 0 of MenACWY control vaccination. Every receptor here comes from an adult in good health. Each CDR3 is given with its conserved first and last residue. The D gene is left open where the match is weak. The listing skips clone size in some rows; elsewhere it reads once, few, many or a size class.

D gene: .
V gene: TRBV5-1
J gene: TRBJ1-3
clone size: .
CDR3 length: 15
CDR3 DNA: TGCGCCAGCAGCTTAACAGGGTACTCTGGAAACACCATATATTTT
CDR3 protein: CASSLTGYSGNTIYF

D gene: .
V gene: TRBV19
J gene: TRBJ1-3
clone size: .
CDR3 length: 12
CDR3 DNA: TGTGCCACCCGCTCTTCTGGAAACACCATATATTTT
CDR3 protein: CATRSSGNTIYF

D gene: TRBD2
V gene: TRBV6-4
J gene: TRBJ2-3
clone size: .
CDR3 length: 17
CDR3 DNA: TGTGCCAGCAGCCTCTGGGGGGAGGGGCGCTTGGGAGATACGCAGTATTTT
CDR3 protein: CASSLWGEGRLGDTQYF

D gene: .
V gene: TRBV28
J gene: TRBJ1-1
clone size: .
CDR3 length: 14
CDR3 DNA: TGTGCCAGCAGTTTACTGGACGGGAACACTGAAGCTTTCTTT
CDR3 protein: CASSLLDGNTEAFF

D gene: TRBD2
V gene: TRBV7-3
J gene: TRBJ2-1
clone size: .
CDR3 length: 16
CDR3 DNA: TGTGCCAGCAGCTGGACTAGCGGGAGCTCCTACAATGAGCAGTTCTTC
CDR3 protein: CASSWTSGSSYNEQFF

D gene: .
V gene: TRBV6-4
J gene: TRBJ2-5
clone size: .
CDR3 length: 12
CDR3 DNA: TGTGCCCGGGGCCCTATGGGAGAGACCCAGTACTTC
CDR3 protein: CARGPMGETQYF

D gene: TRBD2
V gene: TRBV6-1
J gene: TRBJ2-1
clone size: .
CDR3 length: 16
CDR3 DNA: TGTGCCAGCAGTGTTGAAGCACTAGCGGCTGGAGCGGAGCAGTTCTTC
CDR3 protein: CASSVEALAAGAEQFF

D gene: .
V gene: TRBV11-2
J gene: TRBJ1-2
clone size: once
CDR3 length: 13
CDR3 DNA: TGTGCCAGCAGCTGGGACGTGGGAAATGGCTACACCTTC
CDR3 protein: CASSWDVGNGYTF

D gene: TRBD1
V gene: TRBV28
J gene: TRBJ1-4
clone size: once
CDR3 length: 15
CDR3 DNA: TGTGCCAGCAGTCACAGGGGATTCACTAATGAAAAACTGTTTTTT
CDR3 protein: CASSHRGFTNEKLFF

D gene: TRBD2
V gene: TRBV28
J gene: TRBJ2-2
clone size: .
CDR3 length: 16
CDR3 DNA: TGTGCCAGCAGACCTATCCACGGGAGGGCCACCGGGGAGCTGTTTTTT
CDR3 protein: CASRPIHGRATGELFF

D gene: TRBD1
V gene: TRBV19
J gene: TRBJ2-7
clone size: few
CDR3 length: 15
CDR3 DNA: TGTGCCAGTAGTTGGGGGACAGGGGATTCCTACGAGCAGTACTTC
CDR3 protein: CASSWGTGDSYEQYF

D gene: .
V gene: TRBV9
J gene: TRBJ1-2
clone size: .
CDR3 length: 18
CDR3 DNA: TGTGCCAGCAGCGTAGTAGTAGTGCCAAGGCAGGGCAACTATGGCTACACCTTC
CDR3 protein: CASSVVVVPRQGNYGYTF

D gene: .
V gene: TRBV27
J gene: TRBJ1-2
clone size: few
CDR3 length: 13
CDR3 DNA: TGTGCCCTTCGCAGGTCGTTAGATGATGGCTACACCTTC
CDR3 protein: CALRRSLDDGYTF